The 31 T cell receptor beta chains reported below all come from one sample, sequenced in a study of tumor-infiltrating lymphocytes in primary liver carcinoma. Germline DNA was extracted alongside blood RNA, which was obtained from unsorted whole blood. From around 500 ng of total RNA, TCR beta-specific cDNA was reverse-transcribed using a constant-region primer. Amplification in three nested multiplex PCR rounds with slightly modified ARM-PCR gave rise to TCR beta libraries. Researchers ran the first two PCR rounds for ten to eleven cycles each with TRBV1-TRBV30 forward primers and a C-beta reverse primer. TCRdb used MiXCR to reprocess the multiplex PCR reads, holding one entry per CDR3 protein. The sample shows almost 200,000 distinct CDR3 sequences, 65% of them seen only once. The sequenced sample consisted of peripheral blood. Receptor source: a woman in her sixties with primary liver carcinoma and hepatitis B virus infection.

The sample holds many counts of this clonotype. This chain links TRBV5-6 with TRBJ1-2, with D unresolved. The germline V gene has CDR1 SGHDT and CDR2 YYEEEE. Trimming removed 2 bases from V and 8 bases from J, with 7 bases in between. This CDR3 is built from 11 residues. CDR3 nucleotides: TGTGCCAGCAGCTTACTACAGGGCTACACCTTC. Amino acids: CASSLLQGYTF.

About this clonotype: A junction boundary mismatches the germline segment, possibly from a read error. The DNA of the CDR3 is TGTGCCAGCATGTTATTAAGGGGGAGGAGCACCGGGGAGCTGTCTTTT. Translated: CASMLLRGRSTGELSF. V is TRBV11-2 and J is TRBJ2-2; D may match TRBD1 or TRBD2 (6 bases each). Germline CDR1 is SGHAT and CDR2 is FQNNGV. The CDR3 loop spans 16 amino acids.

V gene TRBV11-2 combines with J gene TRBJ1-1; 8 nucleotides align to TRBD1. After removal of 4 bases from V and 5 bases from J, the junction contained 6 bases not matched to a gene. From germline, CDR1 is SGHAT and CDR2 FQNNGV. The CDR3 runs to 14 residues. The CDR3 DNA reads TGTGCCAGCAGCTCACGGACAGGGCGGACTGAAGCTTTCTTT. It is translated as CASSSRTGRTEAFF.

On this clonotype itself: This could be a read error, since a much larger clone is one nucleotide away. This chain links TRBV10-3 with TRBJ2-3, with 9 bases matching TRBD1. CDR1 and CDR2 (germline): ENHRY, SYGVKD. The CDR3 has 13 amino acids. The CDR3, as DNA: TGTGCCATCGGTGAGGGACAGGGTCATACGCAGTATTTT. Protein: CAIGEGQGHTQYF.

Concerning this clonotype: A read error may produce the germline difference seen at one junction end. The genes are TRBV11-2 and TRBJ1-6; no definite D call. Germline-derived CDR1 and CDR2 are SGHAT and FQNNGV. This CDR3 region has 13 residues. This chain's CDR3 is CASSLGPNPPLHF. The DNA for the CDR3 is TGTGCCAGCAGCTTAGGTCCTAATCCACCCCTCCACTTT.

On this clonotype: One junction end does not reproduce the germline sequence, and a read error may be involved. V usage is TRBV11-3 and J usage is TRBJ2-3; D assignment may be TRBD1 or TRBD2 (5 bases each). This CDR3 has 15 amino acids. CDR1 is SGHNT, CDR2 YENEEA, per germline. In DNA, the CDR3 is TGTGTCAGCAGTCACAGTTGGGGGAGCACAGATACGCAGTATTTT. Its translation: CVSSHSWGSTDTQYF.

This chain connects TRBV2 to TRBJ2-4; D not certain. The V gene lost 4 bases and the J gene lost 6 bases, with 13 bases spanning the gap. Germline loops: CDR1 SNHLY, CDR2 FYNNEI. The CDR3 contains 14 residues. CDR3 DNA: TGTGCCAGCAGTGGCGGCCCAGTGGGAAACATTCAGTACTTC. Translation gives CASSGGPVGNIQYF.

A word on this clonotype: The junction does not match germline at one end; this may be a read error. The rearrangement links TRBV18 to TRBJ1-5, with a possible D match to TRBD1 (5 bases). Germline V gives CDR1 KGHSH, CDR2 LQKENI. The CDR3 consists of 14 residues. The DNA for the CDR3 is TGTGCCAGCTCACCAGCAGGGAGCAATCAGCTCCAGCATTTT. Amino acids: CASSPAGSNQLQHF.

This clonotype was counted only a few times. V usage is TRBV5-1 and J usage is TRBJ2-1; tentatively, D is TRBD1 (6 bases). Trimming removed 3 bases from V and 7 bases from J, with 8 bases in between. The CDR3 length is 12 residues. Germline V gene lookup returns CDR1 SGHRS and CDR2 YFSETQ. The CDR3: CASSYTGNEQFF. The CDR3 nucleotides are TGCGCCAGCAGCTACACAGGGAATGAGCAGTTCTTC.

Concerning this clonotype: One end of the junction does not line up with germline, which may come from a read error. The V call is TRBV11-2, the J call TRBJ2-5; D call uncertain. This CDR3 has 13 amino acids. Germline CDR1 SGHAT, CDR2 FQNNGV. The CDR3 DNA sequence: TGTGCCAGCAGCTTAGGGCTAGGAGAGGCCCAATACTTC. Encoded protein: CASSLGLGEAQYF.

Worth noting for this clonotype: This likely comes from a read error, as the CDR3 has no conserved phenylalanine or tryptophan at its end. The chain recombines TRBV12-3 or TRBV12-4 with TRBJ2-2; D may match TRBD1 or TRBD2 (5 bases each). V was trimmed by 6 bases and J by 13 bases, leaving 21 bases between them. The CDR3 is 14 amino acids. CDR3 sequence: CASSLSGDGIMLFS. The CDR3 region has the DNA TGTGCCAGCAGCTTGAGTGGGGACGGGATCATGCTGTTTTCT.

This clonotype appeared many times. The V gene is TRBV7-9, the J gene TRBJ2-5; a possible D gene is TRBD1 (5 bases). The V and J ends lost 6 bases and 4 bases respectively, with 12 bases between them. The CDR3 length is 13 residues. CDR1 and CDR2 (germline): SEHNR, FQNEAQ (reference sequence). DNA of the CDR3: TGTGCCAGCAGACAGCAGGGTGGAGAGACCCAGTACTTC. It yields the protein CASRQQGGETQYF.

With respect to this clonotype: One end of the junction fails to match germline, which may point to a read error. The V and J genes are TRBV6-1 and TRBJ1-5, with D unresolved. There are 13 residues in the CDR3. Germline values: CDR1 MNHNS, CDR2 SASEGT. The CDR3: CAGSEHSNQPQHF. Written as DNA, the CDR3 is TGTGCCGGCAGTGAACATAGCAATCAGCCCCAGCATTTT.

In regard to this clonotype: The germline gene is not matched at one end of the junction; a read error may be the cause. This sequence joins TRBV11-2 and TRBJ2-1; perhaps D is TRBD1 or TRBD2 (5 bases each). This CDR3 region has 15 residues. Germline loops: CDR1 SGHAT, CDR2 FQNNGV. The CDR3 DNA is TGTGCCAGCAACACGGGGCGTAGGTACTACAATGAACAGTTCTTC. Its translation: CASNTGRRYYNEQFF.

With regard to this clonotype: The conserved final phenylalanine or tryptophan is absent from the CDR3, which likely points to a read error. The chain employs TRBV11-1 and TRBJ1-1, with D perhaps matching TRBD1 (5 bases). The CDR3 extends over 16 amino acids. Germline V lookup: CDR1 SGHAT, CDR2 FQDESV (reference sequence). CDR3 nucleotide sequence: TGTGCCAGCAGCCCCAGGGAGAAGGGGATGAACACTGAGGCTTTCTCT. It codes for CASSPREKGMNTEAFS.

With respect to this clonotype: This clone may be a read error of a much larger clone one base away. V and J are TRBV6-5 and TRBJ1-2, with D perhaps matching TRBD1 (5 bases). From germline, CDR1 is MNHEY and CDR2 SVGAGI. The V end was cut by 2 bases, the J end by 13 bases, with 14 bases between. The CDR3 extends over 12 amino acids. The CDR3 loop is CASSYPGGVFTF. The CDR3 DNA follows: TGTGCCAGCAGTTACCCGGGGGGGGTTTTCACCTTC.

The chain recombines TRBV11-2 with TRBJ2-3; the D gene is possibly TRBD1 (5 bases). Trimming shortened V by 10 bases and J by 0 bases, and 20 bases separated the two germline ends. The length of the CDR3 is 16 residues. Germline V gene sequence: CDR1 SGHAT, CDR2 FQNNGV. CDR3 DNA: TGTGCCAACAGGCCAGAACTTGCTTCTAGCACAGATACGCAGTATTTT. Residues: CANRPELASSTDTQYF.

Comment on this clonotype: The final CDR3 position lacks the conserved phenylalanine or tryptophan, pointing to a likely read error. CDR3 bases: TGTGCCAGCAGATTTATGGACCCGTCGTACGAGCAGTACTCC. Translation: CASRFMDPSYEQYS. V and J are TRBV6-2 or TRBV6-3 and TRBJ2-7; D is unclear. V gave up 6 bases and J gave up 4 bases, with 16 bases separating them. This CDR3 has 14 residues. Germline loops: CDR1 MNHEY, CDR2 SVGEGT.

This clonotype showed up many times. The V and J genes are TRBV11-3 and TRBJ1-2; D may be TRBD1 (6 bases). V lost 4 bases, J lost 6 bases, and 18 bases lay in between. The CDR3 spans 15 residues. Germline V gene lookup returns CDR1 SGHNT and CDR2 YENEEA. The CDR3 loop is CASSSSTGFVDGYTF. The CDR3 bases are TGTGCCAGCAGCTCGTCGACAGGCTTTGTGGATGGCTACACCTTC.

V is TRBV12-3 or TRBV12-4 and J is TRBJ1-4; tentative D call: TRBD1 (5 bases). The CDR3 is 17 amino acids. V lost 3 bases and J lost 2, with 16 bases in between. In nucleotides, the CDR3 is TGTGCCAGCAGTTTCCCCGTAGACAGTGCGACTAATGAAAAACTGTTTTTT. This sequence encodes CASSFPVDSATNEKLFF.

Comments on this clonotype: One base away lies a much larger clone, so this may be a sequencing read error. The genes are TRBV6-1 and TRBJ2-7, with D perhaps matching TRBD2 (7 bases). V dropped 2 bases and J dropped 2 bases, with 22 bases sitting between them. CDR1 MNHNS and CDR2 SASEGT come from the germline V gene. This CDR3 has 18 residues. CDR3 in amino acids: CASSETSWGRGSPYEQYF. CDR3 DNA: TGTGCCAGCAGTGAAACATCATGGGGGCGGGGGAGCCCCTACGAGCAGTACTTC.

Comment on this clonotype: A much larger clone sits a single nucleotide away, making a read error possible. V usage is TRBV6-5 and J usage is TRBJ1-6; weak D call: TRBD1 (6 bases). Trimming took 2 bases from V and 8 from J, leaving 13 bases between them. The CDR3 has 15 residues. CDR1 and CDR2 (germline): MNHEY, SVGAGI. CDR3 amino acids: CASSYGRGGDSPLHF. The CDR3 bases are TGTGCCAGCAGTTACGGCAGGGGAGGAGATTCACCCCTCCACTTT.

As for this clonotype: An end of the junction does not agree with germline; a read error may underlie this. The chain recombines TRBV4-2 with TRBJ2-5, with 8 nucleotides matching TRBD2. The CDR3 runs 16 residues. Germline V CDR1 and CDR2: LGHNA, YNFKEQ. The CDR3: CASSQAWREVQDTHYF. CDR3 DNA sequence: TGTGCCAGCAGCCAAGCCTGGCGGGAGGTCCAAGATACCCACTACTTC.

On this clonotype: This clone may be a read error of a much larger clone one base away. V usage is TRBV10-3 and J usage is TRBJ1-1; D uncertain. Germline CDR1 is ENHRY and CDR2 is SYGVKD. This CDR3 spans 12 amino acids. V lost 1 base and J 12 bases, leaving 12 bases between the germline ends. The CDR3 loop is CAISEWGLRTFF. The CDR3 DNA is TGTGCCATCAGTGAGTGGGGTCTCCGGACTTTCTTT.

On this clonotype: This may be a read error, as it is one base from a much larger clone. This rearrangement joins TRBV30 to TRBJ2-2; D call uncertain. Trimming left V 1 base short and J 9 bases short, with 12 bases between. From germline, CDR1 is GTSNPN and CDR2 SVGIG (reference sequence). This CDR3 has 13 amino acids. Here the CDR3 DNA reads TGTGCCTGGAGTGATAAGCTTCCCTGGGAGCTGTTTTTT. It encodes CAWSDKLPWELFF.

A note on this clonotype: A clone one base away is much larger, so this may be a read error. The CDR3 coding sequence is TGTGCCAGCAGGAGGGCTAGCGGGAGGGAGAACGAGCAGTACTTC. It is translated as CASRRASGRENEQYF. V usage is TRBV6-5 and J usage is TRBJ2-7; 12 bases are shared with TRBD2. V lost 6 bases and J lost 5; bases outside the gene matches: 8. Per the germline V gene, CDR1 is MNHEY and CDR2 is SVGAGI. The CDR3 has 15 amino acids.

The V and J genes are TRBV21-1 and TRBJ2-3; the table's TRBD2 call for D was not verified on the DNA. TRBV21-1 has pseudogene status. This CDR3 spans 18 amino acids. The DNA for the CDR3 is TGTGCCAGCAGCAAAGAGGGACCCACTAGCGGGAAGGGAGATACGCAGTATTTT. Translated, it gives CASSKEGPTSGKGDTQYF.

In this sample, this clonotype turned up many times. V usage is TRBV6-2 or TRBV6-3 and J usage is TRBJ2-5, with D uncertain. CDR3 length: 11 residues. CDR1 and CDR2 (germline): MNHEY, SVGEGT. V shed 5 bases and J shed 5 bases, with 6 bases lying between them. The CDR3 here is CASSQAETQYF. DNA for the CDR3: TGTGCCAGCAGTCAGGCTGAGACCCAGTACTTC.

With respect to this clonotype: One end of the junction does not line up with germline, which may come from a read error. The rearrangement links TRBV4-2 to TRBJ2-7; tentatively, D is TRBD2 (6 bases). The CDR3 runs 17 residues. Germline CDR1 and CDR2: LGHNA and YNFKEQ. In DNA, the CDR3 is TGTGCAAGCAGCCAAGGCCTAGTGGGAGGATCTCACTACGAGCAGTACTTC. Its translation: CASSQGLVGGSHYEQYF.

This clonotype was recorded many times. This chain connects TRBV4-2 to TRBJ2-2, with D unclear. The CDR3 has 13 amino acids. V was pared by 0 bases and J by 7 bases, with 6 bases between. Germline V gene lookup returns CDR1 LGHNA and CDR2 YNFKEQ. DNA for the CDR3: TGTGCCAGCAGCCAAGAGTCCGTCGGGGAGCTGTTTTTT. Translated, it gives CASSQESVGELFF.

In regard to this clonotype: With a much larger clone just one base away, this may be a read error. V usage is TRBV6-5 and J usage is TRBJ2-3; TRBD2 matches 11 bases. The germline CDR1 and CDR2 sequences are MNHEY and SVGAGI. The CDR3 totals 15 residues. The CDR3 DNA reads as TGTGCCAGCAGTTATAGCGGGAGGGGCGCAGATACGCACTATTTT. Protein product: CASSYSGRGADTHYF.